This is a list of T cell receptor beta chains from one sample in a study of cytomegalovirus exposure and HLA in healthy donors. Clones were sequenced by immunoSEQ multiplex PCR, and TCRdb holds only the in-frame ones, with some missing. This sample has just over 80,000 clones; 78% occur once, and the top ten carry approximately 5.6%. Sequenced material: PBMCs. The receptors here all came from a man aged 18 to 29 in good health and CMV-seropositive. The CDR3 runs from the conserved cysteine through the conserved F or W.

TRBV5-4	TRBJ2-5	CASSLAQSSGRQETQYF
TRBV10-2	TRBJ1-5	CASGARGDQPQHF
TRBV9	TRBJ2-3	CASSLEGLAGTDTQYF
TRBV6-6	TRBJ1-5	CASGPGGTGNNQPQHF
TRBV4-1	TRBJ2-1	CASSQQQGYNEQFF
TRBV28	TRBJ2-7	CASSLAGLSSYEQYF
TRBV5-6	TRBJ2-4	CASRLRDGNIQYF
TRBV2	TRBJ1-1	CASRQGGAFF
TRBV2	TRBJ2-5	CASPIRDRSSWETQYF
TRBV7-3	TRBJ2-5	CASSLGVGETQYF
TRBV5-8	TRBJ1-2	CASSSDWGEYGYTF
TRBV29-1	TRBJ1-1	CSGTSIGAMNTEAFF
TRBV7-9	TRBJ1-1	CASSYTDRAEAFF